The 25 T cell receptor beta chains in this list originate from one sample, sequenced in a study of shared clonotypes between healthy human individuals. Sequencing used immunoSEQ multiplex PCR; TCRdb keeps in-frame clones, though not all of them. In the table there are about 510,000 clones, 96% of which are singletons. Sequencing input: naive CD4+ T cells sorted from blood. Subset here: CD45RA+ positively selected. These receptors were collected from a woman aged 25 to 45 in good health.

The rearrangement uses TRBV27 and TRBJ2-7; 10 positions agree with TRBD2. This CDR3 has 13 residues. V was pared by 6 bases and J by 2 bases, with 1 base of the junction left unmatched. Germline CDR1 reads MNHEY; CDR2 reads SMNVEV (reference sequence). CDR3 protein: CASRLAGTYEQYF. The CDR3 bases are TGTGCCAGCAGACTAGCGGGAACCTACGAGCAGTACTTC.

CDR3 protein: CASSLVLTWERGADTQYF. CDR3 coding DNA: TGTGCCAGCAGCTTAGTTTTGACATGGGAGAGGGGCGCAGATACGCAGTATTTT. This chain joins TRBV7-6 and TRBJ2-3; perhaps D is TRBD1 or TRBD2 (5 bases each). Trimming took 1 base from V and 4 from J, leaving 21 bases between them. The germline V gene has CDR1 SGHVS and CDR2 FNYEAQ. This CDR3 spans 18 amino acids.

This chain connects TRBV2 to TRBJ1-5; 9 bases align to TRBD1. The CDR3 sequence is 14 residues long. J lost 2 bases, V lost 7 bases, and 3 bases had no gene match. CDR1 and CDR2 (germline): SNHLY, FYNNEI. The CDR3 spells CASKGQGGNQPQHF. For the CDR3, the DNA is TGTGCCAGCAAGGGACAGGGCGGCAATCAGCCCCAGCATTTT.

V usage is TRBV7-3 and J usage is TRBJ2-6; no definite D call. The CDR3 has 15 amino acids. CDR1 is SGHTA, CDR2 FQGTGA, per germline. V was pared by 2 bases and J by 3 bases, with 8 bases between. CDR3 region: CASSLAASGANVLTF. Written as DNA, the CDR3 is TGTGCCAGCAGCTTAGCGGCGAGTGGGGCCAACGTCCTGACTTTC.

This chain links TRBV6-6 with TRBJ1-1, with unresolved D. From germline, CDR1 is MNHNY and CDR2 SVGAGI (reference sequence). Trimming pared 9 bases from V and 0 bases from J, leaving 5 bases between. There are 11 residues in the CDR3. For the CDR3, the DNA is TGTGCCAGTAGGATGAACACTGAAGCTTTCTTT. This gives the protein CASRMNTEAFF.

V usage is TRBV28 and J usage is TRBJ1-5, with unresolved D. Germline V gene lookup returns CDR1 MDHEN and CDR2 SYDVKM. The V end lost 4 bases, the J end lost 4 bases, and 17 bases lay between the germline ends. This CDR3 region has 16 residues. The CDR3 region is CASSYLNRYNNQPQHF. The CDR3 region has the DNA TGTGCCAGCAGTTACCTAAACCGATATAATAATCAGCCCCAGCATTTT.

This sequence joins TRBV2 and TRBJ2-1, with TRBD1 as a possible D gene (6 bases). CDR3 size: 16 residues. V lost 5 bases and J lost 0, with 14 bases in between. CDR1 and CDR2 (germline): SNHLY, FYNNEI. The CDR3 loop reads CASSWPQGRSYNEQFF. As DNA, the CDR3 is TGTGCCAGCAGTTGGCCCCAGGGGCGCTCCTACAATGAGCAGTTCTTC.

The J gene is TRBJ1-1, the V gene TRBV5-4; D is undetermined. Trimming left V 6 bases short and J 0 bases short, with 12 bases between. The CDR3 has 14 amino acids. Germline V gene sequence: CDR1 SGHNT, CDR2 YYREEE (reference sequence). CDR3 loop: CASKPFGVNTEAFF. In DNA form, the CDR3 reads TGTGCCAGCAAACCTTTTGGGGTGAACACTGAAGCTTTCTTT. Full variable domain (missing parts from reference TRBV5-4 and TRBJ1-1): ETGVTQSPTHLIKTRGQQVTLRCSSQSGHNTVSWYQQALGQGPQFIFQYYREEENGRGNFPPRFSGLQFPNYSSELNVNALELDDSALYLCASKPFGVNTEAFFGQGTRLTVV.

The V call is TRBV27, the J call TRBJ1-6; D possibly corresponds to TRBD1 (6 bases). CDR3 length: 18 amino acids. Trimming pared 5 bases from V and 7 bases from J, leaving 24 bases between. Germline assignment: CDR1 MNHEY and CDR2 SMNVEV (reference sequence). As DNA, the CDR3 is TGTGCCAGCAGTCCCCCAAAGGCCCCGGGACAATGGAATTCACCCCTCCACTTT. Translation gives CASSPPKAPGQWNSPLHF.

This rearrangement joins TRBV28 to TRBJ1-1; the D is unclear. This CDR3 spans 14 amino acids. The germline gives CDR1 MDHEN, CDR2 SYDVKM. V shed 6 bases and J shed 1 base, with 12 bases lying between them. The CDR3 region is CASRSNLRNTEAFF. CDR3 DNA sequence: TGTGCCAGCAGGTCAAATCTGCGGAACACTGAAGCTTTCTTT.

The V gene is TRBV11-1, the J gene TRBJ2-1; D remains ambiguous. Germline-derived CDR1 and CDR2 are SGHAT and FQDESV (reference sequence). This CDR3 is 16 amino acids long. Trimming removed 2 bases at V and 0 bases at J, with 11 bases between. CDR3 residues: CASSLNPQSSYNEQFF. In DNA, the CDR3 is TGTGCCAGCAGCTTAAATCCGCAGAGCTCCTACAATGAGCAGTTCTTC.

The V call is TRBV27, the J call TRBJ2-7; no definite D call. The CDR3 is 16 amino acids. The V gene lost 2 bases and the J gene lost 3 bases, with 17 bases spanning the gap. Germline values: CDR1 MNHEY, CDR2 SMNVEV (reference sequence). The CDR3: CASSLQGSIVLYEQYF. As DNA, the CDR3 is TGTGCCAGCAGTTTACAAGGGTCCATAGTACTCTACGAGCAGTACTTC.

Written as DNA, the CDR3 is TGTGCCAGCAGTACGGACAGGGCAACCTACAATGAGCAGTTCTTC. Translated, it gives CASSTDRATYNEQFF. The chain combines TRBV27 with TRBJ2-1; TRBD1 matches at 8 bases. In germline, CDR1 is MNHEY, CDR2 SMNVEV (reference sequence). V trimming: 5 bases; J trimming: 2 bases; junction bases outside the gene matches: 5. The CDR3 consists of 15 residues.

This chain joins TRBV5-1 and TRBJ2-1, with D possibly TRBD2 on 5 matching bases. Trimming left V 4 bases short and J 3 bases short, with 17 bases between. There are 16 residues in the CDR3. Germline values: CDR1 SGHRS, CDR2 YFSETQ. For the CDR3, the DNA is TGCGCCAGCAGCCCCGACACGGCGGGTAACTACAATGAGCAGTTCTTC. It yields the protein CASSPDTAGNYNEQFF. Looking up the rest from reference TRBV5-1 and TRBJ2-1 gives the full variable domain: KAGVTQTPRYLIKTRGQQVTLSCSPISGHRSVSWYQQTPGQGLQFLFEYFSETQRNKGNFPGRFSGRQFSNSRSEMNVSTLELGDSALYLCASSPDTAGNYNEQFFGPGTRLTVL.

V gene TRBV5-1 combines with J gene TRBJ1-4; D is ambiguous. The germline CDR1 and CDR2 sequences are SGHRS and YFSETQ. Trimming cost V 4 bases and J 4 bases, with 14 bases left between them. The CDR3 length is 15 residues. CDR3 nucleotide sequence: TGCGCCAGCAGCCTCGCTGGGCGGCTTAATGAAAAACTGTTTTTT. It encodes CASSLAGRLNEKLFF.

This chain joins TRBV4-1 and TRBJ1-3; TRBD1 might be the D (6 bases). V was pared by 4 bases and J by 4 bases, with 17 bases between. The CDR3 runs to 16 residues. Germline V gene sequence: CDR1 MGHRA, CDR2 YSYEKL. Here the CDR3 DNA reads TGCGCCAGCAGCCTGGGGGCCCGGGGCAGAGGAAACACCATATATTTT. It is translated as CASSLGARGRGNTIYF.

This chain connects TRBV5-1 to TRBJ2-1; D gene ambiguous. This CDR3 comprises 11 residues. Trimming removed 2 bases at V and 10 bases at J, with 7 bases between. Looked up from germline, CDR1 is SGHRS and CDR2 is YFSETQ. In nucleotides, the CDR3 is TGCGCCAGCAGCTTCGGGCCCGAGCAGTTCTTC. This translates into CASSFGPEQFF.

The rearrangement links TRBV7-3 to TRBJ2-1; a possible D gene is TRBD2 (6 bases). CDR3 length equals 16 residues. The germline gives CDR1 SGHTA, CDR2 FQGTGA. Trimming shortened V by 6 bases and J by 0 bases, and 15 bases separated the two germline ends. In DNA, the CDR3 is TGTGCCAGCAGACCGTCTAGCGCGAGCTCCTACAATGAGCAGTTCTTC. This translates into CASRPSSASSYNEQFF.

This sequence joins TRBV5-4 and TRBJ1-2, with 7 bases lining up with TRBD1. The CDR3 runs 13 residues. CDR1 is SGHNT and CDR2 is YYREEE in the germline V gene (reference sequence). With V trimmed by 4 bases and J by 9 bases, 9 bases remained unmatched. The CDR3: CASSLETGRSYTF. DNA of the CDR3: TGTGCCAGCAGCCTAGAGACAGGGAGAAGCTACACCTTC. Supplemented by reference TRBV5-4 and TRBJ1-2, the full variable domain reads ETGVTQSPTHLIKTRGQQVTLRCSSQSGHNTVSWYQQALGQGPQFIFQYYREEENGRGNFPPRFSGLQFPNYSSELNVNALELDDSALYLCASSLETGRSYTFGSGTRLTVV.

This chain connects TRBV21-1 to TRBJ2-7; the D call TRBD1 from the table was never checked on the DNA. TRBV21-1 is a pseudogene segment. The CDR3 runs 17 residues. The CDR3 bases are TGTGCCAGCAGCAAACGACGGCGGGACAGGGGCTCCTACGAGCAGTACTTC. Protein product: CASSKRRRDRGSYEQYF.

The V call is TRBV5-1, the J call TRBJ2-7, with 9 bases that match TRBD1. The CDR3 consists of 16 residues. Losses at the gene ends were 4 bases for V and 5 bases for J; bases not matched to a gene: 13. Germline loops: CDR1 SGHRS, CDR2 YFSETQ. The CDR3 region is CASSPTGTGFFHEQYF. The CDR3 nucleotides read TGCGCCAGCAGCCCTACCGGGACAGGGTTTTTCCACGAGCAGTACTTC.

This chain joins TRBV5-1 and TRBJ2-7; no clear D gene. V was clipped by 2 bases and J by 3 bases, with 12 bases between them. The germline CDR1 and CDR2 sequences are SGHRS and YFSETQ. The CDR3 is 14 residues long. The CDR3, as DNA: TGCGCCAGCAGCTTTACCCTAGGTTTCTACGAGCAGTACTTC. This gives the protein CASSFTLGFYEQYF. Full variable domain (missing parts from reference TRBV5-1 and TRBJ2-7): KAGVTQTPRYLIKTRGQQVTLSCSPISGHRSVSWYQQTPGQGLQFLFEYFSETQRNKGNFPGRFSGRQFSNSRSEMNVSTLELGDSALYLCASSFTLGFYEQYFGPGTRLTVT.

This chain uses TRBV6-5 with TRBJ2-1, with D possibly being TRBD1 or TRBD2 (5 bases each). The CDR3 contains 14 residues. The germline V gene encodes CDR1 MNHEY and CDR2 SVGAGI. The germline V and J ends were trimmed by 5 bases and 6 bases, with 14 bases remaining between them. The CDR3 coding sequence is TGTGCCAGCAGTCTGGTGGGTGGGGGCAATGAGCAGTTCTTC. It translates to CASSLVGGGNEQFF.

The chain links TRBV19 to TRBJ1-3; D gene ambiguous. V gave up 6 bases and J gave up 0 bases, with 6 bases separating them. Looked up from germline, CDR1 is LNHDA and CDR2 is SQIVND (reference sequence). This CDR3 comprises 13 residues. CDR3 coding DNA: TGTGCCAGTAGGGAAACCTCTGGAAACACCATATATTTT. Its protein is CASRETSGNTIYF.

The rearrangement uses TRBV28 and TRBJ2-7; 7 bases are shared with TRBD1. V gave up 5 bases and J gave up 0 bases; unmatched junction bases: 7. The V gene's germline CDR1 is MDHEN and CDR2 SYDVKM. The CDR3 is 15 residues long. The CDR3 reads CASSRGQPSSYEQYF. In nucleotides, the CDR3 is TGTGCCAGCAGTCGGGGACAGCCCAGCTCCTACGAGCAGTACTTC.